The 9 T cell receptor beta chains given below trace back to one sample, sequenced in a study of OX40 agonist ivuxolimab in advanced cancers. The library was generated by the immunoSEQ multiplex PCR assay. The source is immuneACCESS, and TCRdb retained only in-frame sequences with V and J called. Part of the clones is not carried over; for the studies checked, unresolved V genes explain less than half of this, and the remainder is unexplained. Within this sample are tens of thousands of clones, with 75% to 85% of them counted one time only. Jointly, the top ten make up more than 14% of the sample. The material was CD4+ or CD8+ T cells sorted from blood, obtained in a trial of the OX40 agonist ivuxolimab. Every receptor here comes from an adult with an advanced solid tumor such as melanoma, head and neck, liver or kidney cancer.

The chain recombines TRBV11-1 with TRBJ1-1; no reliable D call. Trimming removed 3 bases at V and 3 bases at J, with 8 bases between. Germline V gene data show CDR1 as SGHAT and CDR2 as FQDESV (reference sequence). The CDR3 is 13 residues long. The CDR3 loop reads CASSFIGDTEAFF. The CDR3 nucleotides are TGTGCCAGCAGCTTTATAGGCGACACTGAAGCTTTCTTT.

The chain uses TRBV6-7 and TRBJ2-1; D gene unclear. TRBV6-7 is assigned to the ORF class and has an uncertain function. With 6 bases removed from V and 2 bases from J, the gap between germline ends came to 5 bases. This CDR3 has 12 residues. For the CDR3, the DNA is TGTGCCAGCAGCCGCCCCTACAATGAGCAGTTCTTC. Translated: CASSRPYNEQFF.

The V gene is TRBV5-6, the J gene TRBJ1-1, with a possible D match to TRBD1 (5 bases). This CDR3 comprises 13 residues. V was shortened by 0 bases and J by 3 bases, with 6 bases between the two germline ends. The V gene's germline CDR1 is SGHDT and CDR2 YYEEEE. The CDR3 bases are TGTGCCAGCAGCTTGGCGGGGGACACTGAAGCTTTCTTT. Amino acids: CASSLAGDTEAFF.

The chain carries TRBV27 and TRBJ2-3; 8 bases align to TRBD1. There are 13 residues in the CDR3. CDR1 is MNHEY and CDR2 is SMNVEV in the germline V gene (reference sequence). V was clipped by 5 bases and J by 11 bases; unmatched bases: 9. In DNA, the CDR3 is TGTGCCAGCAGTCCACGAGGGACAGGCCTGCAGTATTTT. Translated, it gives CASSPRGTGLQYF.

The CDR3 region has the DNA TGCAGCGTTGCCGCAGGGGTTGGGTACAAGCAGTACTTC. Translated: CSVAAGVGYKQYF. J is TRBJ2-7 and V is TRBV29-1; D possibly corresponds to TRBD1 (6 bases). The CDR3 has 13 amino acids. V lost 4 bases, J lost 8 bases, and 18 bases lay in between. Germline assignment: CDR1 SQVTM and CDR2 ANQGSEA.

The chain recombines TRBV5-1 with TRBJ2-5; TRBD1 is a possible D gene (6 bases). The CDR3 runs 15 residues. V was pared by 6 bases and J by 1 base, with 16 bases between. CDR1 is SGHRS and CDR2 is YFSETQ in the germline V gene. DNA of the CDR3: TGCGCCAGCATCTTAGGGGGAAACCCCCAAGAGACCCAGTACTTC. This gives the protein CASILGGNPQETQYF.

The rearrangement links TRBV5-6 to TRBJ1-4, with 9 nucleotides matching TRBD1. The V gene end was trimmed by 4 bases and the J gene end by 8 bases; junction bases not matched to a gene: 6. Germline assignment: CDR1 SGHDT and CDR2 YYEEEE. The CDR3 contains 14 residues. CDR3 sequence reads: CASSPQGAREKLFF. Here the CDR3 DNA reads TGTGCCAGCAGCCCACAGGGGGCGAGGGAAAAACTGTTTTTT.

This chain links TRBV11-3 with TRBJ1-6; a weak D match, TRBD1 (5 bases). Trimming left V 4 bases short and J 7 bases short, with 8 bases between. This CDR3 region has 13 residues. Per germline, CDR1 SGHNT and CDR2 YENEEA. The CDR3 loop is CASSSGTNSPLHF. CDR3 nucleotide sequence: TGTGCCAGCAGCTCCGGGACGAATTCACCCCTCCACTTT.

This CDR3 is CASGGTARETQYF. The CDR3 bases are TGTGCCAGCGGGGGGACTGCCAGGGAGACGCAGTATTTT. This rearrangement joins TRBV9 to TRBJ2-3, with TRBD2 as a possible D gene (6 bases). With 7 bases removed from V and 9 bases from J, the gap between germline ends came to 18 bases. CDR1 SGDLS and CDR2 YYNGEE come from the germline V gene. The CDR3 sequence is 13 residues long.